The rows below give T cell receptor beta chains drawn from one sample of a study of shared clonotypes between healthy human individuals. This table comes from immunoSEQ multiplex PCR, and its TCRdb copy is limited to in-frame clones, with some not included. The table lists 1,100,000 or so clones, approximately 80% of them singletons. The sample comprised memory CD4+ T cells from PBMCs. Receptors originate from a man between 18 and 29 years old in good health. Some clones in this sample may be carry-over from other donors' samples. The CDR3 runs from the conserved cysteine through the conserved F or W. The D gene is left open where the match is weak. Only some rows state a clone size, as once, few, many or a class for expanded clones.

cdr3_aa cdr3_nt d_call v_call clone_size j_call
CASSPGTTYGYTF TGTGCCAGCAGCCCCGGGACAACCTATGGCTACACCTTC NA TRBV28 NA TRBJ1-2
CASSGDRVTGELFF TGTGCCAGCAGTGGGGACAGGGTCACCGGGGAGCTGTTTTTT TRBD1 TRBV2 NA TRBJ2-2
CASSLPTGAAQPQHF TGTGCCAGTAGTCTTCCGACAGGAGCCGCCCAGCCCCAGCATTTT NA TRBV19 few TRBJ1-5
CAISERADYEQYF TGTGCCATCAGCGAACGGGCAGACTACGAGCAGTACTTC NA TRBV10-3 NA TRBJ2-7
CASSQVIIRTAYEAFF TGTGCCAGCAGCCAAGTAATTATCAGAACCGCCTACGAAGCTTTCTTT NA TRBV4-2 NA TRBJ1-1
CASSPDRARQETQYF TGTGCCAGTAGCCCGGACAGGGCTCGGCAAGAGACCCAGTACTTC TRBD1 TRBV19 NA TRBJ2-5
CASSYSSSGNTIYF TGTGCCAGCAGTTACTCAAGCTCTGGAAACACCATATATTTT NA TRBV6-6 NA TRBJ1-3
CASSRPQETQYF TGTGCCAGCAGTCGACCGCAAGAGACCCAGTACTTC NA TRBV6-6 NA TRBJ2-5
CAYRGFIYGYTF TGTGCCTACAGGGGGTTTATCTATGGCTACACCTTC TRBD1 TRBV30 NA TRBJ1-2
CAWALRGIKTYEQYF TGTGCCTGGGCACTTAGGGGAATAAAAACCTACGAGCAGTACTTC NA TRBV30 NA TRBJ2-7
CASSWEGGGKAFF TGTGCCAGCAGCTGGGAAGGGGGCGGTAAAGCTTTCTTT TRBD1 TRBV7-9 NA TRBJ1-1
CASSMGEREGYEQFF TGTGCCAGTAGTATGGGGGAGCGGGAGGGTTATGAGCAGTTCTTC TRBD2 TRBV19 NA TRBJ2-1
CASSLQQGAYEQYF TGTGCCAGCAGCTTACAACAGGGGGCCTACGAGCAGTACTTC TRBD1 TRBV7-9 NA TRBJ2-7
CASSLPSGFEQYF TGTGCCAGCAGTCTGCCTAGCGGTTTCGAGCAGTACTTC TRBD2 TRBV28 NA TRBJ2-7
CATGPDRGLETQYF TGTGCCACGGGGCCAGACAGGGGGCTGGAGACCCAGTACTTC TRBD1 TRBV11-2 few TRBJ2-5
CASSSSSRAETQYF TGTGCCAGCAGCTCCTCTTCCCGGGCAGAGACCCAGTACTTC NA TRBV5-8 NA TRBJ2-5
CASSDAGTGANVLTF TGTGCCAGCAGTGACGCAGGGACTGGGGCCAACGTCCTGACTTTC NA TRBV2 NA TRBJ2-6
CASSSKGYTEAFF TGTGCCAGCAGTTCCAAAGGGTACACTGAAGCTTTCTTT NA TRBV28 NA TRBJ1-1
CASSPSIGRHF TGTGCCAGCAGTCCATCGATAGGTCGGCATTTT NA TRBV28 NA TRBJ1-5
CASSRGTGGSYEQYF TGTGCCAGCAGCAGGGGGACAGGGGGCTCCTACGAGCAGTACTTC TRBD1 TRBV5-4 NA TRBJ2-7
CASSARPLGTGGVEQFF TGTGCCAGCAGCGCGAGACCCCTAGGGACAGGGGGCGTTGAGCAGTTCTTC TRBD1 TRBV7-2 NA TRBJ2-1
CASSRGLAGGSSYEQYF TGTGCCAGCAGCCGGGGACTAGCGGGGGGGAGCTCCTACGAGCAGTACTTC TRBD2 TRBV28 few TRBJ2-7
CASNHGDSENEKLFF TGTGCCAGCAACCACGGGGACAGTGAGAATGAAAAACTGTTTTTT TRBD1 TRBV28 NA TRBJ1-4
CASSADRGVTEAFF TGTGCCAGCAGCGCAGACAGGGGGGTCACTGAAGCTTTCTTT TRBD1 TRBV7-2 NA TRBJ1-1
CSVAGLMGPYGYTF TGCAGCGTAGCGGGACTGATGGGACCCTATGGCTACACCTTC NA TRBV29-1 NA TRBJ1-2
CASSMGVKPGQNYGYTF TGTGCCAGCAGTATGGGAGTTAAGCCGGGACAGAACTATGGCTACACCTTC TRBD1 TRBV27 NA TRBJ1-2
CASSLEAGRGEQYF TGTGCCAGCAGCTTAGAAGCGGGACGGGGCGAGCAGTACTTC TRBD2 TRBV7-7 NA TRBJ2-7
CASSYSSRINNEQFF TGTGCCAGCAGTTACTCGTCACGGATCAACAATGAGCAGTTCTTC NA TRBV6-5 NA TRBJ2-1
CASARTSGSRIRNTGELFF TGTGCTAGTGCCCGGACTAGCGGGAGTCGAATACGCAACACCGGGGAGCTGTTTTTT TRBD2 TRBV12-5 NA TRBJ2-2
CASRRTGDEQYF TGTGCCAGCAGGCGGACAGGGGACGAGCAGTACTTC TRBD1 TRBV6-1 once TRBJ2-7
CASSLYPPRGSPYEQYF TGTGCCAGCAGTTTATACCCCCCCCGCGGGAGCCCCTACGAGCAGTACTTC TRBD2 TRBV27 NA TRBJ2-7
CAWSVQGGSQEQYF TGTGCCTGGAGTGTACAAGGCGGGAGCCAGGAGCAGTACTTC TRBD2 TRBV30 NA TRBJ2-7
CASSSQGALNTEAFF TGTGCCAGCAGCTCCCAGGGGGCTCTCAACACTGAAGCTTTCTTT TRBD1 TRBV11-3 NA TRBJ1-1
CASSVGLEENIQYF TGTGCCAGCAGCGTAGGCCTAGAGGAAAACATTCAGTACTTC NA TRBV9 NA TRBJ2-4
CSVADGVLGNQPQHF TGCAGCGTTGCGGATGGAGTACTAGGCAATCAGCCCCAGCATTTT NA TRBV29-1 NA TRBJ1-5
CASSSHPHEQYF TGTGCCAGCAGCTCCCACCCCCACGAGCAGTACTTC NA TRBV21-1 NA TRBJ2-7
CASSFGDLAKNIQYF TGCGCCAGCAGCTTCGGAGATCTGGCCAAAAACATTCAGTACTTC NA TRBV5-1 NA TRBJ2-4
CASSKGQGREKLFF TGCGCCAGCAGCAAGGGACAGGGCCGTGAAAAACTGTTTTTT TRBD1 TRBV5-1 NA TRBJ1-4
CASSEASGSYNEQFF TGTGCCAGCAGTGAGGCTAGCGGGAGCTACAATGAGCAGTTCTTC TRBD2 TRBV6-1 NA TRBJ2-1